These 27 T cell receptor beta chains were all obtained from the same sample, sequenced in a study of T cells in Graves' hyperthyroidism and ophthalmopathy. Researchers took RNA transcripts and amplified the TCR beta CDR3 regions from them. Using the HTBI primer set, a first-round RT-PCR was run on the TCR CDR3. TCRdb used MiXCR to reprocess the multiplex PCR reads, holding one entry per CDR3 protein. The sample yields approximately 400,000 distinct CDR3 sequences, under 20% seen once. The sample was blood. These receptors originate from a young man with Graves' ophthalmopathy.

This clonotype was recorded at least ten times. The CDR3 loop reads CASSFPGGNTEAFF. In DNA form, the CDR3 reads TGCGCCAGCAGCTTTCCAGGGGGGAACACTGAAGCTTTCTTT. The gene calls are TRBV5-1 and TRBJ1-1, with TRBD1 matching over 7 bases. This CDR3 comprises 14 residues. In germline, CDR1 is SGHRS, CDR2 YFSETQ. V shed 2 bases, J shed 1 base, and the junction held 2 bases outside the gene matches.

Here the CDR3 reads CASSFLGDYEQYF. The CDR3 DNA follows: TGTGCCAGCAGTTTTCTGGGTGACTACGAGCAGTACTTC. The chain is built from TRBV27 and TRBJ2-7; D remains ambiguous. Germline V gene lookup returns CDR1 MNHEY and CDR2 SMNVEV (reference sequence). The V and J ends lost 3 bases and 3 bases respectively, with 9 bases between them. The CDR3 runs 13 residues.

The chain joins TRBV19 to TRBJ1-1, with 7 bases fitting TRBD1. The ends lost 6 bases at V and 1 base at J; junction bases unmatched: 2. Germline V gene data show CDR1 as LNHDA and CDR2 as SQIVND (reference sequence). The CDR3 totals 13 residues. In DNA, the CDR3 is TGTGCCAGTAGGGGACAGCAGAACACTGAAGCTTTCTTT. It codes for CASRGQQNTEAFF.

The chain has TRBV7-2 and TRBJ2-1, with 8 bases matching TRBD2. The J call is uncertain, as TRBJ2-7 better fits the DNA end. Germline loops: CDR1 SGHTA, CDR2 FQGNSA. The CDR3 consists of 15 residues. CDR3 DNA: TGTGCCAGCAGCTTAGGCGGGGGGCCCTACAATGAGCAGTACTTC. Residues: CASSLGGGPYNEQYF.

This clonotype was seen ten or more times. The rearrangement links TRBV5-1 to TRBJ2-1; TRBD1 is a possible D gene (6 bases). V lost 2 bases to trimming and J lost 7 bases, with 16 bases between them. Per germline, CDR1 SGHRS and CDR2 YFSETQ. The CDR3 extends over 15 amino acids. CDR3 nucleotides: TGCGCCAGCAGCTTTCAAACAGGGATGGAGAATGAGCAGTTCTTC. Protein: CASSFQTGMENEQFF.

The rearrangement uses TRBV6-2 or TRBV6-3 and TRBJ2-1, with a possible D match to TRBD2 (6 bases). Germline V gene sequence: CDR1 MNHEY, CDR2 SVGEGT. There are 12 residues in the CDR3. Trimming cost V 7 bases and J 6 bases, with 10 bases left between them. The CDR3 protein is CASTEGSNEQFF. CDR3 sequence (DNA): TGTGCCAGCACGGAGGGAAGCAATGAGCAGTTCTTC.

The chain has TRBV6-1 and TRBJ2-5; 10 bases agree with TRBD2. Germline V gene data show CDR1 as MNHNS and CDR2 as SASEGT. V was pared by 1 base and J by 2 bases, with 4 bases of the junction left unmatched. This CDR3 has 16 residues. CDR3 protein: CASSEVAGGVQETQYF. Written as DNA, the CDR3 is TGTGCCAGCAGTGAAGTAGCGGGGGGAGTTCAAGAGACCCAGTACTTC.

J is TRBJ1-4 and V is TRBV5-1, with TRBD1 matching over 9 bases. After removal of 4 bases from V and 6 bases from J, the junction contained 4 bases not matched to a gene. Germline lookup yields CDR1 SGHRS and CDR2 YFSETQ. The CDR3 has 14 residues. The CDR3 DNA reads TGCGCCAGCAGCGAACAGGGGGCTTATGAAAAACTGTTTTTT. As protein: CASSEQGAYEKLFF. Variable domain in full (rest from reference TRBV5-1 and TRBJ1-4): KAGVTQTPRYLIKTRGQQVTLSCSPISGHRSVSWYQQTPGQGLQFLFEYFSETQRNKGNFPGRFSGRQFSNSRSEMNVSTLELGDSALYLCASSEQGAYEKLFFGSGTQLSVL.

This clonotype has at least ten counts. The chain couples TRBV20-1 to TRBJ1-1; 9 bases match TRBD1. V lost 6 bases, J lost 1 base, and 3 bases stayed unmatched. This CDR3 is 13 amino acids long. Germline V gene sequence: CDR1 DFQATT, CDR2 SNEGSKA (reference sequence). CDR3 sequence reads: CSADRGKNTEAFF. CDR3 DNA sequence: TGCAGTGCGGACAGGGGCAAGAACACTGAAGCTTTCTTT.

On this clonotype itself: Given a much more abundant clone one base away, this may be a read error. The chain is built from TRBV24-1 and TRBJ1-1, with D maybe TRBD1 (6 bases). The CDR3 length is 14 residues. The germline gives CDR1 KGHDR, CDR2 SFDVKD. CDR3 bases: TGTGCCACCAGTGATGGGGGGCGGAACACTAAAGCTTTCTTT. Amino acids: CATSDGGRNTKAFF.

Many counts were recorded for this clonotype. The chain joins TRBV12-3 or TRBV12-4 to TRBJ1-5, with TRBD1 matching 11 bases. This CDR3 has 16 residues. V lost 5 bases to trimming and J lost 4 bases; unmatched junction nucleotides: 7. CDR3 amino acids: CASSLWGQGVNQPQHF. The CDR3 DNA sequence: TGTGCCAGCAGTCTCTGGGGACAGGGGGTGAATCAGCCCCAGCATTTT.

This clonotype was observed at least ten times. This chain connects TRBV11-2 to TRBJ2-3; D gene uncertain. V was trimmed by 5 bases and J by 2 bases, leaving 5 bases between them. The CDR3 length is 12 residues. Germline loops: CDR1 SGHAT, CDR2 FQNNGV. The CDR3 DNA sequence: TGTGCCAGCAGCCACGACACAGATACGCAGTATTTT. Protein: CASSHDTDTQYF.

This clonotype was recorded at least ten times. The chain employs TRBV28 and TRBJ1-1; no clear D. Germline loops: CDR1 MDHEN, CDR2 SYDVKM. The V gene lost 7 bases and the J gene lost 1 base, with 13 bases spanning the gap. The CDR3 is made up of 14 amino acids. The CDR3: CASTRLRANTEAFF. CDR3 DNA sequence: TGTGCCAGCACCCGCTTAAGAGCGAACACTGAAGCTTTCTTT.

In this sample, this clonotype turned up a few times. The V call is TRBV6-5, the J call TRBJ2-1; D assignment may be TRBD1 or TRBD2 (5 bases each). Trimming cost V 3 bases and J 10 bases, with 13 bases left between them. The germline V gene encodes CDR1 MNHEY and CDR2 SVGAGI. The CDR3 length is 13 residues. This CDR3 reads CASSYEGWTEQFF. CDR3 coding DNA: TGTGCCAGCAGTTATGAGGGTTGGACAGAGCAGTTCTTC.

This clonotype was seen ten or more times. The gene calls are TRBV12-3 or TRBV12-4 and TRBJ2-1, with 9 bases that match TRBD1. CDR3 length: 15 amino acids. V shed 8 bases and J 3 bases; nucleotides not matched to a gene: 8. CDR3 protein: CASRKTTGGYNEQFF. The DNA for the CDR3 is TGTGCCAGCCGGAAGACGACAGGGGGCTACAATGAGCAGTTCTTC.

This clonotype appeared many times. The V gene is TRBV6-1, the J gene TRBJ1-2; 9 bases agree with TRBD1. The CDR3 has 14 amino acids. The V and J ends lost 2 bases and 4 bases, in that order; junction bases with no gene match: 2. Germline V gene sequence: CDR1 MNHNS, CDR2 SASEGT. CDR3: CASSELTGGYGYTF. CDR3 nucleotide sequence: TGTGCCAGCAGTGAATTGACAGGGGGCTATGGCTACACCTTC.

This clonotype showed up many times. The chain carries TRBV12-3 or TRBV12-4 and TRBJ1-5, with unresolved D. This CDR3 has 14 amino acids. V was trimmed by 3 bases and J by 4 bases, leaving 10 bases between them. The CDR3 region has the DNA TGTGCCAGCAGTTTTACTACAGAGAATCAGCCCCAGCATTTT. Translation: CASSFTTENQPQHF.

This clonotype came up many times. V is TRBV6-5 and J is TRBJ2-5; 12 bases match TRBD2. Germline loops: CDR1 MNHEY, CDR2 SVGAGI. This CDR3 has 16 residues. After removal of 2 bases from V and 2 bases from J, the junction contained 3 bases not matched to a gene. This chain's CDR3 is CASSYTTSGGQETQYF. The CDR3, as DNA: TGTGCCAGCAGTTACACAACTAGCGGGGGGCAAGAGACCCAGTACTTC.

This clonotype was seen ten or more times. The J gene is TRBJ1-1, the V gene TRBV18; 7 bases are a match to TRBD1. CDR3 size: 15 residues. CDR1 is KGHSH and CDR2 is LQKENI in the germline V gene. V lost 2 bases to trimming and J lost 3 bases; unmatched junction nucleotides: 6. The DNA for the CDR3 is TGTGCCAGCTCACCAAACCAGGGGGTCGACACTGAAGCTTTCTTT. Protein: CASSPNQGVDTEAFF.

To note about this clonotype: This may come from a read error, since a much larger clone is one base off. The chain recombines TRBV6-5 with TRBJ2-1, with a weak D call TRBD2 (6 bases). Germline CDR1 MNHEY, CDR2 SVGAGI. The length of the CDR3 is 15 residues. The CDR3 here is CASSYGVDYYNEQLF. CDR3 DNA: TGTGCCAGCAGTTATGGGGTGGACTACTACAATGAGCAGCTCTTC.

Only a few counts were recorded for this clonotype. The chain has TRBV5-1 and TRBJ2-6, with D tentatively TRBD1 (6 bases). The CDR3 contains 15 residues. V was trimmed by 4 bases and J by 4 bases, leaving 12 bases between them. Germline assignment: CDR1 SGHRS and CDR2 YFSETQ. The CDR3 DNA reads TGCGCCAGCAGCATACAGGGTGACGGGGCCAACGTCCTGACTTTC. It specifies CASSIQGDGANVLTF.

This clonotype was seen once. The J gene is TRBJ2-1, the V gene TRBV5-1; possible D gene TRBD1, 6 bases. Trimming removed 0 bases from V and 10 bases from J, with 17 bases in between. The CDR3 contains 15 residues. The germline gives CDR1 SGHRS, CDR2 YFSETQ. CDR3 coding DNA: TGCGCCAGCAGCTTGGCGGGCAGGGGCTTGCGGGAGCAGTTCTTC. It specifies CASSLAGRGLREQFF.

This clonotype has a handful of counts. The J gene is TRBJ1-5, the V gene TRBV4-2; D possibly corresponds to TRBD1 (5 bases). Germline V gene sequence: CDR1 LGHNA, CDR2 YNFKEQ. Trimming shortened V by 4 bases and J by 3 bases, and 13 bases separated the two germline ends. This CDR3 is 15 amino acids long. CDR3 region: CASSPGSGPNQPQHF. As DNA, the CDR3 is TGTGCCAGCAGCCCCGGGTCAGGGCCCAATCAGCCCCAGCATTTT.

Concerning this clonotype: A read error may explain this, as a much larger clone is one base away. This sequence joins TRBV5-6 and TRBJ2-3, with a tentative D call TRBD1 (5 bases). The germline V gene encodes CDR1 SGHDT and CDR2 YYEEEE. Deletions cut 0 bases from V and 3 bases from J, with 14 bases between. This CDR3 has 16 amino acids. CDR3 sequence reads: CASSLVRQGGTDTQYF. In DNA, the CDR3 is TGTGCCAGCAGCTTGGTCCGGCAGGGTGGGACAGATACGCAGTATTTT.

This clonotype has only a few counts. The V gene is TRBV6-1, the J gene TRBJ2-7; perhaps D is TRBD1 or TRBD2 (6 bases each). V was clipped by 6 bases and J by 4 bases, with 28 bases between them. Germline loops: CDR1 MNHNS, CDR2 SASEGT. This CDR3 is built from 18 residues. CDR3 bases: TGTGCCAGCAGGGAACCCCTCCTTGAGGGGGACTGGTTTTACGAGCAGTACTTC. This sequence encodes CASREPLLEGDWFYEQYF.

This clonotype came up a few times. The rearrangement links TRBV29-1 to TRBJ1-2, with D possibly TRBD1 on 5 matching bases. The CDR3 is 15 amino acids. Per germline, CDR1 SQVTM and CDR2 ANQGSEA. Trimming pared 6 bases from V and 3 bases from J, leaving 20 bases between. The CDR3 protein is CSVSQVGAFYYGYTF. The DNA for the CDR3 is TGCAGCGTCTCCCAGGTCGGGGCTTTCTACTATGGCTACACCTTC.

There are many counts of this clonotype. The chain uses TRBV9 and TRBJ1-1; D remains ambiguous. This CDR3 region has 13 residues. Looked up from germline, CDR1 is SGDLS and CDR2 is YYNGEE. Between the trimmed V and J ends, which lost 0 bases and 1 base, there was a span of 4 bases. Here the CDR3 DNA reads TGTGCCAGCAGCGTAGACCGGAACACTGAAGCTTTCTTT. Its protein is CASSVDRNTEAFF.